The clone carrying this T cell receptor beta chain was found a few times. Its antigen is not identified. TCRdb itself ran the 5' RACE reads through MiXCR, one entry per CDR3 protein. The sample carries 350,000 to 500,000 distinct CDR3 sequences, 18% recorded once. The sample originates from a study of identical twins. Healthy Caucasians were all of the donors. CDR1 SGHTA and CDR2 FQGNSA come from the germline V gene. The CDR3 spans 16 residues. Trimming removed 5 bases from V and 0 bases from J, with 15 bases in between. Findings and limits, study-wide: Insertion counts were lower in abundant cord blood beta clonotypes, a trend that memory repertoires did not show. Models predicted less out-of-frame TCR alpha sharing in monozygotic twins than was found. Zero-insertion analyses were open to partial confounding by invariant MAIT and iNKT cells.

Sequencing was performed on naive T cells sorted from blood. The origin of this receptor is a man over 45 in good health. The gene calls are TRBV7-2 and TRBJ2-3; D may be TRBD1 or TRBD2 (8 bases each). CDR3 DNA sequence: TGTGCCAGCAGCCCAGGGGGCGGGAGGAGCACAGATACGCAGTATTTT. This encodes CASSPGGGRSTDTQYF. The full variable domain, in which reference TRBV7-2 and TRBJ2-3 provide the parts outside the CDR3, is GAGVSQSPSNKVTEKGKDVELRCDPISGHTALYWYRQSLGQGLEFLIYFQGNSAPDKSGLPSDRFSAERTGGSVSTLTIQRTQQEDSAVYLCASSPGGGRSTDTQYFGPGTRLTVL.